This T cell receptor (beta chain) was observed in a study of blood T cell repertoires in COVID-19. Study context: The United States, Italy and Spain were the sources of the acute and convalescent COVID-19 samples.

In the authors' methods: By means of reference gene primer amplification, nucleated cell counts were estimated. This table comes from immunoSEQ multiplex PCR, and its TCRdb copy is limited to in-frame clones, with some not included. V, J and clone size are those of that table, while D and trimming were read from the DNA. The table has over 150,000 clones, more than 75% seen once. CDR3 length equals 14 residues. V lost 6 bases to trimming and J lost 7 bases, with 16 bases between them. CDR1 and CDR2 from the germline V gene are MNHEY and SMNVEV (reference sequence). This sequence originates from a man aged 50-60 years who had recovered from COVID-19. Sequencing was performed on peripheral blood. The rearrangement links TRBV27 to TRBJ1-5; D not certain. The CDR3 here is CASSSTNPGQPQHF. CDR3 coding DNA: TGTGCCAGCAGCTCAACCAACCCGGGGCAGCCCCAGCATTTT.